A single sample is the source of the 29 T cell receptor beta chains below, sequenced in a study of T cells in narcolepsy. Sequencing was performed with immunoSEQ multiplex PCR; in TCRdb, only in-frame clones are kept and a portion is missing. In the table there are tens of thousands of clones, approximately 78% of which are singletons. Sequencing was performed on CD45RA- memory CD4+ T cells from PBMCs. The receptors derive from a human donor with narcolepsy.

The chain is built from TRBV6-6 and TRBJ2-1; TRBD1 matches at 11 bases. The germline CDR1 and CDR2 sequences are MNHNY and SVGAGI (reference sequence). CDR3 size: 16 residues. Trimming removed 6 bases from V and 4 bases from J; junction bases left unmatched: 8. DNA of the CDR3: TGTGCCAGCAGCGTCGAGGGACAGGGGGATTACAATGAGCAGTTCTTC. Its translation: CASSVEGQGDYNEQFF.

In its sample, this clone was seen once. Additional DNA sequences in this sample encode the identical CDR3. The chain couples TRBV9 to TRBJ2-7; D unclear. Germline CDR1 and CDR2: SGDLS and YYNGEE. CDR3 length: 13 amino acids. V gave up 0 bases and J gave up 1 base, with 5 bases separating them. CDR3 in amino acids: CASSVDGSYEQYF. The CDR3 bases are TGTGCCAGCAGCGTAGACGGTTCCTACGAGCAGTACTTC.

The V gene is TRBV18, the J gene TRBJ2-5; 9 bases are a match to TRBD1. Near its end, the DNA agrees better with TRBJ2-7, so the J call may be wrong. From germline, CDR1 is KGHSH and CDR2 LQKENI. The CDR3 length is 16 residues. As DNA, the CDR3 is TGTGCCAGCTCAGAAATGCCGGGACAGGGCTCCTACGAGCAGTACTTC. This encodes CASSEMPGQGSYEQYF.

The V call is TRBV5-1, the J call TRBJ1-2; 8 bases agree with TRBD1. This CDR3 is built from 15 residues. Germline CDR1 and CDR2: SGHRS and YFSETQ. J lost 9 bases, V lost 1 base, and 11 bases had no gene match. CDR3 sequence: CASSLQTRTGGSYTF. The CDR3 coding sequence is TGCGCCAGCAGCTTGCAAACCCGAACAGGGGGTAGCTACACCTTC.

The rearrangement links TRBV5-4 to TRBJ2-3; D is unclear. The V and J ends lost 0 bases and 1 base respectively, with 6 bases between them. Germline CDR1 is SGHNT and CDR2 is YYREEE (reference sequence). This CDR3 region has 14 residues. The CDR3 DNA reads as TGTGCCAGCAGCTTGGGGGAACGCACAGATACGCAGTATTTT. The encoded protein is CASSLGERTDTQYF. The whole variable domain, filled in from reference TRBV5-4 and TRBJ2-3, reads ETGVTQSPTHLIKTRGQQVTLRCSSQSGHNTVSWYQQALGQGPQFIFQYYREEENGRGNFPPRFSGLQFPNYSSELNVNALELDDSALYLCASSLGERTDTQYFGPGTRLTVL.

The V call is TRBV7-2, the J call TRBJ2-4; the match to TRBD2 covers 8 bases. Per germline, CDR1 SGHTA and CDR2 FQGNSA. The CDR3 consists of 14 residues. With V trimmed by 5 bases and J by 6 bases, 6 bases remained unmatched. The CDR3 region is CASSLNSGGNIQYF. In DNA form, the CDR3 reads TGTGCCAGCAGCCTCAACAGCGGGGGAAACATTCAGTACTTC.

The chain is built from TRBV15 and TRBJ2-7; D assignment may be TRBD1 or TRBD2 (5 bases each). CDR1 is LNHNV and CDR2 is YYDKDF in the germline V gene (reference sequence). The CDR3 runs to 15 residues. Trimming stripped 2 bases from V and 2 bases from J, with 13 bases between. Here the CDR3 DNA reads TGTGCCACCAGCAGACGCCGGGACGGGACCTACGAGCAGTACTTC. It codes for CATSRRRDGTYEQYF.

CDR3 residues: CASSFSLPGLQPQHF. The CDR3, as DNA: TGTGCCAGCAGTTTCTCTCTGCCAGGGCTTCAGCCCCAGCATTTT. The V gene is TRBV28, the J gene TRBJ1-5; a weak D match, TRBD1 (5 bases). Germline CDR1 and CDR2: MDHEN and SYDVKM. The CDR3 sequence is 15 residues long. Trimming took 3 bases from V and 6 from J, leaving 15 bases between them.

The chain couples TRBV2 to TRBJ2-5; TRBD1 is a possible D gene (6 bases). With the DNA end fitting TRBJ2-7 better, the J assignment may be wrong. Germline CDR1 is SNHLY and CDR2 is FYNNEI. CDR3 length equals 15 residues. CDR3 loop: CASSVQGPTVHEQYF. The CDR3 nucleotides read TGTGCCAGCAGTGTACAGGGCCCCACAGTCCACGAGCAGTACTTC.

This clone appeared a single time. V is TRBV11-2 and J is TRBJ1-2, with TRBD1 identical over 8 bases. V dropped 2 bases and J dropped 6; count of bases not matched to a gene: 5. The CDR3 totals 14 residues. From germline, CDR1 is SGHAT and CDR2 FQNNGV. CDR3: CASSLTTGGHGYTF. The DNA of the CDR3 is TGTGCCAGCAGCTTAACTACAGGGGGGCATGGCTACACCTTC.

This chain connects TRBV12-5 to TRBJ1-2, with TRBD1 identical over 7 bases. With V trimmed by 1 base and J by 4 bases, 3 bases remained unmatched. The CDR3 runs to 14 residues. Germline CDR1 and CDR2: LGHNT and FRNRAP. CDR3 nucleotide sequence: TGTGCTAGTGGTTTGGGGACAGGAGTCTATGGCTACACCTTC. Protein product: CASGLGTGVYGYTF.

This clone was detected a few times. CDR3 DNA sequence: TGTGCCAGCAGCCGTAGCCCCGACAGGGGCTACGAGCAGTACTTC. The encoded protein is CASSRSPDRGYEQYF. The gene calls are TRBV9 and TRBJ2-7, with TRBD1 identical over 8 bases. With 4 bases clipped from V and 3 bases from J, the junction kept 9 bases outside the gene matches. Germline V lookup: CDR1 SGDLS, CDR2 YYNGEE. The length of the CDR3 is 15 residues. Variable domain in full (rest from reference TRBV9 and TRBJ2-7): DSGVTQTPKHLITATGQRVTLRCSPRSGDLSVYWYQQSLDQGLQFLIQYYNGEERAKGNILERFSAQQFPDLHSELNLSSLELGDSALYFCASSRSPDRGYEQYFGPGTRLTVT.

This clone was detected only a few times. The chain couples TRBV15 to TRBJ2-5, with 7 positions matching TRBD1. Unmatched junction bases numbered 4, after V lost 0 bases and J lost 3 bases. Germline loops: CDR1 LNHNV, CDR2 YYDKDF (reference sequence). The CDR3 has 15 residues. The CDR3 sequence is CATSRDQGQEETQYF. The DNA for the CDR3 is TGTGCCACCAGCAGAGATCAAGGACAGGAAGAGACCCAGTACTTC.

The rearrangement uses TRBV7-9 and TRBJ2-1; D gene unclear. The CDR3 spans 15 residues. In germline, CDR1 is SEHNR, CDR2 FQNEAQ (reference sequence). The V end lost 0 bases, the J end lost 0 bases, and 6 bases lay between the germline ends. The CDR3 region has the DNA TGTGCCAGCAGCTTAGCGGAGAGCTCCTACAATGAGCAGTTCTTC. Its translation is CASSLAESSYNEQFF.

The V call is TRBV7-6, the J call TRBJ2-3; 7 nucleotides align to TRBD1. Germline CDR1 is SGHVS and CDR2 is FNYEAQ. The ends lost 3 bases at V and 2 bases at J; junction bases unmatched: 2. This CDR3 comprises 14 residues. In DNA, the CDR3 is TGTGCCAGCAGCTTCGGACAGGTCACAGATACGCAGTATTTT. Its protein product is CASSFGQVTDTQYF.

The rearrangement uses TRBV6-6 and TRBJ2-7; D is unresolved. The CDR3 loop spans 15 amino acids. The germline CDR1 and CDR2 sequences are MNHNY and SVGAGI (reference sequence). Trimming took off 0 bases at V and 6 bases at J, with 15 bases between the two ends. Here the CDR3 DNA reads TGTGCCAGCAGTTACTCCCCATCGGGTCGGCGCGAGCAGTACTTC. As protein: CASSYSPSGRREQYF.

J is TRBJ1-1 and V is TRBV11-2, with TRBD1 matching 11 bases. This CDR3 has 14 amino acids. Germline values: CDR1 SGHAT, CDR2 FQNNGV. J gave up 4 bases and V 7 bases, and 5 bases lay outside the gene matches. The CDR3 DNA reads TGTGCCAGCAACCTCGGGACAGGGGGCACTGAAGCTTTCTTT. Amino acids: CASNLGTGGTEAFF.

This clone was seen a single time. The J gene is TRBJ1-5, the V gene TRBV5-5; D unresolved. This CDR3 region has 14 residues. V dropped 2 bases and J dropped 2 bases, with 8 bases sitting between them. Per the germline V gene, CDR1 is SGHKS and CDR2 is YYEKEE (reference sequence). The CDR3 reads CASSLQEGNQPQHF. In nucleotides, the CDR3 is TGTGCCAGCAGCTTACAAGAGGGCAATCAGCCCCAGCATTTT.

The V call is TRBV19, the J call TRBJ2-5, with D unresolved. CDR3 length: 13 residues. CDR1 and CDR2 (germline): LNHDA, SQIVND (reference sequence). V lost 3 bases, J lost 0 bases, and 5 bases lay in between. The CDR3 here is CASSMMDQETQYF. The DNA for the CDR3 is TGTGCCAGTAGTATGATGGACCAAGAGACCCAGTACTTC. The full variable domain, with the rest looked up from reference TRBV19 and TRBJ2-5, is DGGITQSPKYLFRKEGQNVTLSCEQNLNHDAMYWYRQDPGQGLRLIYYSQIVNDFQKGDIAEGYSVSREKKESFPLTVTSAQKNPTAFYLCASSMMDQETQYFGPGTRLLVL.

The chain employs TRBV6-8 and TRBJ2-1; D is possibly TRBD1 (6 bases). Deletions cut 3 bases from V and 5 bases from J, with 11 bases between. The CDR3 covers 14 residues. CDR1 is MNHGY, CDR2 SAAAGT, per germline. CDR3 in amino acids: CASSYVRGNNEQFF. In nucleotides, the CDR3 is TGTGCCAGCAGTTATGTTAGGGGGAACAATGAGCAGTTCTTC.

This chain uses TRBV30 with TRBJ1-3; D gene ambiguous. From germline, CDR1 is GTSNPN and CDR2 SVGIG (reference sequence). The V end lost 0 bases, the J end lost 2 bases, and 8 bases lay between the germline ends. The CDR3 is 14 amino acids. CDR3 in amino acids: CAWSVRAAGNTIYF. For the CDR3, the DNA is TGTGCCTGGAGTGTAAGAGCAGCTGGAAACACCATATATTTT.

The V and J genes are TRBV5-1 and TRBJ2-2; tentatively, D is TRBD2 (6 bases). Germline V gene sequence: CDR1 SGHRS, CDR2 YFSETQ. V gave up 0 bases and J gave up 4 bases, with 13 bases separating them. This CDR3 contains 16 residues. The CDR3 nucleotides are TGCGCCAGCAGCTTGGCCCCGGGACTTGGCACCGGGGAGCTGTTTTTT. Its translation: CASSLAPGLGTGELFF.

The chain joins TRBV6-5 to TRBJ1-4; D is unclear. The CDR3 contains 15 residues. The V end lost 2 bases, the J end lost 3 bases, and 10 bases lay between the germline ends. Germline CDR1 and CDR2: MNHEY and SVGAGI. CDR3 loop: CASSYNDRPNEKLFF. CDR3 sequence (DNA): TGTGCCAGCAGTTACAACGATAGACCTAATGAAAAACTGTTTTTT.

V usage is TRBV6-5 and J usage is TRBJ2-5; 8 bases match TRBD1. In germline, CDR1 is MNHEY, CDR2 SVGAGI. Unmatched junction bases numbered 2, after V lost 1 base and J lost 4 bases. CDR3 length equals 14 residues. The CDR3: CASSYFDRGETQYF. The CDR3 DNA is TGTGCCAGCAGTTACTTCGACAGGGGAGAGACCCAGTACTTC.

This chain joins TRBV6-4 and TRBJ2-5; 14 nucleotides line up with TRBD2. V was pared by 3 bases and J by 5 bases, with 5 bases of the junction left unmatched. The germline V gene encodes CDR1 MRHNA and CDR2 SNTAGT. The CDR3 has 16 amino acids. In DNA, the CDR3 is TGTGCCAGCAGTGAAGGGACTAGCGGGAGATGGGAGACCCAGTACTTC. It yields the protein CASSEGTSGRWETQYF.

This rearrangement joins TRBV14 to TRBJ1-1; 11 bases map to TRBD1. Per the germline V gene, CDR1 is SGHDN and CDR2 is FVKESK. The length of the CDR3 is 15 residues. Trimming cost V 4 bases and J 4 bases; bases outside gene matches: 5. The CDR3 DNA follows: TGTGCCAGCAGCCGGTTTGGGACAGGGGGCACTGAAGCTTTCTTT. Its translation is CASSRFGTGGTEAFF.

The chain has TRBV28 and TRBJ2-7; D might be TRBD2 (5 bases). The CDR3 runs 16 residues. Germline CDR1 and CDR2: MDHEN and SYDVKM. Deletions cut 5 bases from V and 0 bases from J, with 17 bases between. Written as DNA, the CDR3 is TGTGCCAGCAGTCACCCCATAGCGACCAGCTCCTACGAGCAGTACTTC. Its protein product is CASSHPIATSSYEQYF.

The V call is TRBV6-1, the J call TRBJ2-7, with 9 bases fitting TRBD1. CDR1 is MNHNS, CDR2 SASEGT, per germline. The CDR3 runs 14 residues. Germline trimming cut 6 bases from V and 2 bases from J; bases unmatched to any gene: 5. CDR3 sequence: CASRPGTGPYEQYF. The CDR3 nucleotides are TGTGCCAGCAGACCCGGGACAGGGCCCTACGAGCAGTACTTC.

The CDR3 region is CASTLGGLANEQFF. The CDR3 coding sequence is TGTGCCAGTACCCTGGGGGGACTAGCGAATGAGCAGTTCTTC. The gene calls are TRBV19 and TRBJ2-1; 10 bases are a match to TRBD2. J lost 7 bases, V lost 7 bases, and 7 bases had no gene match. Germline V gene sequence: CDR1 LNHDA, CDR2 SQIVND (reference sequence). This CDR3 is built from 14 residues.